This T cell receptor beta chain was identified during a study of blood T cells in healthy people across ages. V lost 3 bases and J lost 5, with 14 bases in between. There are 15 residues in the CDR3. Germline V CDR1 and CDR2: MNHEY, SMNVEV (reference sequence). Of note for this clonotype: Antigen: not known.

Study results and caveats: More naive CD4+ cells and higher diversity were found in long-lived than in aged donors.

Then a second PCR, running about 6 to 12 cycles, was carried out with a sample-barcoded 5' primer and a J-beta primer mix. Via MiXCR, TCRdb re-called the 5' RACE reads, giving one row per CDR3 protein. The data contain some 670,000 distinct CDR3 sequences, about 50% of them singletons. Sequenced: blood. The chain employs TRBV27 and TRBJ1-5; D might be TRBD1 (5 bases). The TCR originated in a woman of 80 years or more in good health. The CDR3, as DNA: TGTGCCAGCAGTTTGGGATGGGGGAGAGATCAGCCCCAGCATTTT. Amino acid sequence: CASSLGWGRDQPQHF.